The clone carrying this T cell receptor beta chain has just a few counts. Per the study methods: Reference gene primer amplification in the assay estimated nucleated cell counts. Using immunoSEQ multiplex PCR, the repertoire was profiled, and TCRdb retains in-frame clones only, with some absent. That table gives V, J and clone size, and the DNA gave D and trimming. The sample contains about 260,000 clones, 88% of which appear only once. The V gene end was trimmed by 2 bases and the J gene end by 5 bases; junction bases not matched to a gene: 2. Germline-derived CDR1 and CDR2 are MNHNY and SVGAGI (reference sequence). This CDR3 comprises 14 residues. This entry comes from a study of blood T cell repertoires in COVID-19. About the research overall: The United States, Italy and Spain were the sources of the acute and convalescent COVID-19 samples. Sources were T cells, B-cell-depleted T cells, or PBMCs; the material itself was cDNA or gDNA.

The TCR was taken from a human donor in a cohort sampled during active COVID-19. The J gene is TRBJ2-2, the V gene TRBV6-6; 7 bases match TRBD1. Material for sequencing was peripheral blood. CDR3 nucleotide sequence: TGTGCCAGCAGTTACACGACAGGGACCGGGGAGCTGTTTTTT. Translation: CASSYTTGTGELFF.